The clone carrying this TCR beta chain has at least ten counts. Antigen unknown. A far more abundant clone sits one base away, making this likely a read error. Mouse germline and gene names are used. Coverage ceases 4 residues before the CDR3 finishes, and the germline J gene fills in the end. In germline, CDR1 is FNHDT, CDR2 SITEND (reference sequence). The V end was cut by 5 bases, the J end by 1 base, with 12 bases between. The CDR3 loop spans 15 amino acids. Reverse transcription of extracted RNA yielded cDNA, which provided the sequencing template. TCRdb keeps only in-frame clones here, not all; method: immunoSEQ multiplex PCR. The sample yields some 2,600 clones, without any singletons. The entry originates in a study of CD8+ T cells in alopecia areata. Findings of the study overall: Compared with normal scalp, lesional scalp had higher clonality and more expanded CD8+ clones.

Input material: lesional skin. The chain has TRBV19 and TRBJ1-4, with D possibly TRBD1 on 6 matching bases. The receptor was isolated from a C3H/HeJ mouse with alopecia areata. The mouse line has the MHC haplotype H2-k. This CDR3 is CASSPTGTSNERLFF. The sequenced part of the CDR3 DNA is TGTGCCAGCAGCCCCACAGGGACTTCCAACGAA.